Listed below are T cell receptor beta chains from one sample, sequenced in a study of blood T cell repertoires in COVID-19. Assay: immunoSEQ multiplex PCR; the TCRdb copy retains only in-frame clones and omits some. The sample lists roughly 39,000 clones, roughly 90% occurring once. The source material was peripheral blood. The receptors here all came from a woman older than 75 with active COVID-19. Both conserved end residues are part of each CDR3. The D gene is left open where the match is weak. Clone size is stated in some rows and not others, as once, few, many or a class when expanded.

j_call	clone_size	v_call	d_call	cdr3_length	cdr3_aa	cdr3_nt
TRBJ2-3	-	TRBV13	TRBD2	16	CASSSGLAGAHLSVYF	TGTGCCAGCAGCTCCGGACTAGCGGGGGCCCATCTTTCAGTGTATTTT
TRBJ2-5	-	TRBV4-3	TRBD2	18	CASSHGTSGGGLGETQYF	TGCGCCAGCAGCCACGGGACTAGCGGGGGCGGGCTGGGGGAGACCCAGTACTTC
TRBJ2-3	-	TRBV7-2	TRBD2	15	CASSFKAGGADTQYF	TGTGCCAGCAGCTTTAAAGCGGGGGGGGCAGATACGCAGTATTTT
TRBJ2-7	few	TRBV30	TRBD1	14	CAWRGTGSAYEQYF	TGTGCCTGGAGGGGGACAGGGAGCGCCTACGAGCAGTACTTC
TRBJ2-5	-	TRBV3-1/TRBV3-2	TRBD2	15	CASSQGLAGPETQYF	TGTGCCAGCAGCCAAGGTCTAGCGGGGCCAGAGACCCAGTACTTC
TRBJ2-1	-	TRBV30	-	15	CAWSVQGLSYNEQFF	TGTGCCTGGAGTGTGCAGGGGCTCTCCTACAATGAGCAGTTCTTC
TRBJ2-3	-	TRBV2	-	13	CASNRRKGETQYF	TGTGCCAGCAACCGGAGGAAGGGGGAAACGCAGTATTTT
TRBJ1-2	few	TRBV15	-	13	CATSREQGNGYTF	TGTGCCACCAGCAGAGAACAGGGAAATGGCTACACCTTC
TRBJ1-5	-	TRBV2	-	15	CASSEGTVSNQPQHF	TGTGCCAGCAGTGAAGGGACAGTTAGCAATCAGCCCCAGCATTTT
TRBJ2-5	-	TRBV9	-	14	CASSVVPDGETQYF	TGTGCCAGCAGCGTAGTACCCGACGGGGAGACCCAGTACTTC
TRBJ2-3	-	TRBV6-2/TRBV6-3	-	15	CASSYSGPSTDTQYF	TGTGCCAGCAGTTACTCTGGGCCTTCCACAGATACGCAGTATTTT
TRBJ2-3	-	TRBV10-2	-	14	CASSEQGSTDTQYF	TGCGCCAGCAGTGAGCAGGGGAGCACAGATACGCAGTATTTT
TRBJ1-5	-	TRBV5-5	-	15	CASSLDGGAYQPQHF	TGTGCCAGCAGCTTGGATGGGGGGGCGTATCAGCCCCAGCATTTT
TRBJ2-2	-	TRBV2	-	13	CASSNREAGELFF	TGTGCCAGCAGTAACAGGGAAGCCGGGGAGCTGTTTTTT
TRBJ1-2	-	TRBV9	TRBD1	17	CASSTREGAGGDYGYTF	TGTGCCAGCAGCACCCGGGAGGGGGCAGGGGGAGACTATGGCTACACCTTC
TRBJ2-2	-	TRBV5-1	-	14	CASSLGSITGELFF	TGCGCCAGCAGCTTGGGGTCTATTACCGGGGAGCTGTTTTTT
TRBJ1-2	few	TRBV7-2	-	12	CASSTQVYGYTF	TGTGCCAGCAGCACCCAGGTATATGGCTACACCTTC
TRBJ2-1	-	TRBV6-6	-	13	CASSFGQYNEQFF	TGTGCCAGCAGTTTCGGACAGTACAATGAGCAGTTCTTC
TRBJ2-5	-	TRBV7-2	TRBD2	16	CASSLAASGDQETQYF	TGTGCCAGCAGCTTAGCGGCTAGCGGGGACCAAGAGACCCAGTACTTC
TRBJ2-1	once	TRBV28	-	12	CAARGGPNEQFF	TGTGCCGCCCGAGGGGGTCCCAATGAGCAGTTCTTC
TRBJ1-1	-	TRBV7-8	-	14	CASRTGHWNTEAFF	TGTGCCAGCAGAACGGGACACTGGAACACTGAAGCTTTCTTT
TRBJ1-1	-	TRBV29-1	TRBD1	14	CSVRAGQVNTEAFF	TGCAGCGTTCGAGCGGGACAGGTGAACACTGAAGCTTTCTTT
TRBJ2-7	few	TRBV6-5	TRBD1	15	CASSYSRQGGYEQYF	TGTGCCAGCAGTTACTCCAGACAGGGGGGCTACGAGCAGTACTTC
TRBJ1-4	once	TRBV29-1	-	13	CSVVGTGGEKLFF	TGCAGCGTTGTTGGGACGGGGGGGGAAAAACTGTTTTTT
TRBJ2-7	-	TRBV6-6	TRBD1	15	CASRDGTEKPYEQYF	TGTGCCAGCAGGGACGGGACAGAAAAACCCTACGAGCAGTACTTC
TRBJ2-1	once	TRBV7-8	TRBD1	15	CASRGDRGVYNEQFF	TGTGCCAGCAGAGGGGACAGGGGGGTCTACAATGAGCAGTTCTTC
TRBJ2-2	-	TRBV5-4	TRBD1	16	CASSLGTGGYTGELFF	TGTGCCAGCAGCTTGGGTACAGGGGGATACACCGGGGAGCTGTTTTTT
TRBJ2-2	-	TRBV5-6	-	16	CASSSTGTRNTGELFF	TGTGCCAGCAGCTCAACCGGGACAAGAAACACCGGGGAGCTGTTTTTT
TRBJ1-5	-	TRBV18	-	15	CASSRGEQSNQPQHF	TGTGCCAGCTCACGGGGGGAGCAGAGCAATCAGCCCCAGCATTTT
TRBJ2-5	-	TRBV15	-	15	CATSENWGGTSVQYF	TGTGCCACCAGCGAAAATTGGGGGGGCACATCCGTCCAGTACTTC
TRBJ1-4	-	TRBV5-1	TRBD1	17	CASSSPKGQGTNEKLFF	TGCGCCAGCAGCTCTCCTAAGGGACAGGGGACTAATGAAAAACTGTTTTTT
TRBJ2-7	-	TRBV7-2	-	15	CASSLGTGRVSEQYF	TGTGCCAGCAGCTTAGGAACAGGGAGAGTCTCCGAGCAGTACTTC
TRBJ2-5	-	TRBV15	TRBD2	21	CATSRDPPSAPGLAGAETQYF	TGTGCCACCAGCAGAGATCCTCCGTCGGCCCCGGGACTAGCGGGAGCAGAGACCCAGTACTTC
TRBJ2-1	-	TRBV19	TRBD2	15	CASRRERGVDNEQFF	TGTGCCAGTAGGAGGGAACGGGGGGTTGACAATGAGCAGTTCTTC
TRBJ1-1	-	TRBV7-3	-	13	CASSLFKNTEAFF	TGTGCCAGCAGCTTATTCAAAAACACTGAAGCTTTCTTT
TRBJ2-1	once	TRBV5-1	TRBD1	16	CASSPRTGGFYNEQFF	TGCGCCAGCAGCCCACGGACAGGGGGGTTCTACAATGAGCAGTTCTTC
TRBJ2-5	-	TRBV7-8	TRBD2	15	CASSATSGGAGNQYF	TGTGCCAGCAGCGCGACTAGCGGGGGGGCGGGAAACCAGTACTTC
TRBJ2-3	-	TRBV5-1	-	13	CASSREGTDTQYF	TGCGCCAGCAGCAGGGAGGGCACAGATACGCAGTATTTT
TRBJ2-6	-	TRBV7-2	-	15	CASSLYGTGANVLTF	TGTGCCAGCAGCTTATATGGCACTGGGGCCAACGTCCTGACTTTC
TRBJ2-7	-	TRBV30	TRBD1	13	CAWSRDRTYEQYF	TGTGCCTGGAGTAGGGACAGGACCTACGAGCAGTACTTC
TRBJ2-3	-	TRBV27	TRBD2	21	CASSLATSGGLVFASTDTQYF	TGTGCCAGCAGTTTGGCCACTAGCGGGGGCCTTGTTTTCGCTAGCACAGATACGCAGTATTTT
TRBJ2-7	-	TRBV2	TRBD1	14	CASRAGQGVHEQYF	TGTGCCAGCAGAGCCGGACAGGGGGTCCACGAGCAGTACTTC
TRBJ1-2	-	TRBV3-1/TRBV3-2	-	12	CASSQRGRGVAF	TGTGCCAGCAGCCAGAGGGGCAGGGGAGTCGCCTTC